This T cell receptor (beta chain) was profiled in a study of neoadjuvant anti-PD-1 for oral cavity cancer. Overall study results and limits: Non-responders to neoadjuvant nivolumab had significantly more clonal PBMC T cells than responders.

Produced via immunoSEQ multiplex PCR; TCRdb's table is partial and in-frame only. There are 6,700 or so clones in the sample; around 77% occur only once, and roughly 3.3% lies in the top ten. Germline CDR1 is SGHRS and CDR2 is YFSETQ. Trimming removed 0 bases at V and 3 bases at J, with 9 bases between. The CDR3 runs 15 residues. These newly diagnosed stage II-IVA oral cavity squamous cell carcinoma patients had no prior systemic or radiation treatment. Cohort: HPV-negative, locally advanced oral cavity squamous cell carcinoma patients. No culture or expansion preceded analysis of these blood cells. As concerns this clone: The antigen is unknown.

The source material was PBMCs, sampled before nivolumab (anti-PD-1) treatment. The receptor comes from a person between 40 and 80 years old with oral cavity squamous cell carcinoma. The V gene is TRBV5-1, the J gene TRBJ1-4, with D maybe TRBD1 (5 bases). CDR3 in amino acids: CASSLEGRANEKLFF. The CDR3 nucleotides read TGCGCCAGCAGCTTGGAAGGCAGGGCTAATGAAAAACTGTTTTTT.